A selection of T cell receptor beta chains follows, all from one sample in a study of naive and memory T cell subsets. TCRdb independently ran MiXCR on the UMI-ligation and nested PCR reads; one entry per CDR3 protein. The data hold over 11,000 distinct CDR3 sequences, with more than 4% observed a single time. The sample here was skin, taken from a tuberculin skin test site. These receptors originate from an adult in good health. Each CDR3 is given with its conserved first and last residue. D genes are given only for firm matches. Clone size, where shown, is once, few, many, or a class for clones that have expanded.

j_call: TRBJ2-2; cdr3_length: 15; d_call: TRBD1; clone_size: many; v_call: TRBV12-3/TRBV12-4; cdr3_nt: TGTGCCAGCAGTTTGAGGGACAGGGGCACCGGGGAGCTGTTTTTT; cdr3_aa: CASSLRDRGTGELFF
j_call: TRBJ1-3; cdr3_length: 16; d_call: NA; clone_size: NA; v_call: TRBV28; cdr3_nt: TGTGCCAGCAGTTTATCCCGCAGGACGGATGGAAACACCATATATTTT; cdr3_aa: CASSLSRRTDGNTIYF
j_call: TRBJ2-3; cdr3_length: 12; d_call: NA; clone_size: many; v_call: TRBV18; cdr3_nt: TGTGCCAGCTCACCCGACACAGATACGCAGTATTTT; cdr3_aa: CASSPDTDTQYF
j_call: TRBJ2-5; cdr3_length: 14; d_call: NA; clone_size: NA; v_call: TRBV6-6; cdr3_nt: TGTGCCAGCAGTCGTTCTAGGATCCCAGAGACCCAGTACTTC; cdr3_aa: CASSRSRIPETQYF
j_call: TRBJ1-2; cdr3_length: 14; d_call: NA; clone_size: many; v_call: TRBV12-3/TRBV12-4; cdr3_nt: TGTGCCAGCAGTTTTGGGGATTCACGGGTTGGCTACACCTTC; cdr3_aa: CASSFGDSRVGYTF
j_call: TRBJ2-7; cdr3_length: 13; d_call: NA; clone_size: many; v_call: TRBV6-5; cdr3_nt: TGTGCCAGCAGGTCCCAATGGGGGACCGAGCAGTACTTC; cdr3_aa: CASRSQWGTEQYF
j_call: TRBJ1-1; cdr3_length: 13; d_call: NA; clone_size: many; v_call: TRBV5-1; cdr3_nt: TGCGCCAGCCATTCCCATCAGAACACTGAAGCTTTCTTT; cdr3_aa: CASHSHQNTEAFF
j_call: TRBJ1-2; cdr3_length: 14; d_call: NA; clone_size: many; v_call: TRBV20-1; cdr3_nt: TGCAGTGCTAACCCTCGGGACGGGAGGAAAGGCTACACCTTC; cdr3_aa: CSANPRDGRKGYTF
j_call: TRBJ2-7; cdr3_length: 16; d_call: NA; clone_size: many; v_call: TRBV28; cdr3_nt: TGTGCCAGCAGTTTGGCACGGGTGTTGAAGGGTAACACACTCTACTTC; cdr3_aa: CASSLARVLKGNTLYF
j_call: TRBJ2-6; cdr3_length: 15; d_call: NA; clone_size: few; v_call: TRBV15; cdr3_nt: TGTGCCACCAGCAGAGCGGTATCTGGGGCCAACGTCCTGACTTTC; cdr3_aa: CATSRAVSGANVLTF
j_call: TRBJ1-6; cdr3_length: 16; d_call: TRBD1; clone_size: many; v_call: TRBV28; cdr3_nt: TGTGCCAGCAGTTTGCCCCGGGGACAGGGTTGGTCACCCCTCCACTTT; cdr3_aa: CASSLPRGQGWSPLHF
j_call: TRBJ1-4; cdr3_length: 20; d_call: NA; clone_size: NA; v_call: TRBV2; cdr3_nt: TGTGCCAGCAGTGAAGCCGGGGTTGGACGGTTGGGGACTTACCAGGAAAAACTGTTTTTT; cdr3_aa: CASSEAGVGRLGTYQEKLFF
j_call: TRBJ1-1; cdr3_length: 13; d_call: NA; clone_size: NA; v_call: TRBV7-9; cdr3_nt: TGTGCCAGCAGCTCCACAGGGAACACTGAAGCTTTCTTT; cdr3_aa: CASSSTGNTEAFF
j_call: TRBJ2-3; cdr3_length: 12; d_call: NA; clone_size: medium-sized; v_call: TRBV28; cdr3_nt: TGTGCCACAAAGACAGAAGGAGATACGCAGTATTTT; cdr3_aa: CATKTEGDTQYF
j_call: TRBJ1-5; cdr3_length: 15; d_call: NA; clone_size: NA; v_call: TRBV19; cdr3_nt: TGTGCCAGTAGTATACGTAGGGGTCGCAATCAGCCCCAGCATTTT; cdr3_aa: CASSIRRGRNQPQHF
j_call: TRBJ2-2; cdr3_length: 13; d_call: NA; clone_size: many; v_call: TRBV2; cdr3_nt: TGTGCCAGCAATACCAAAGACACCGGGGAGCTGTTTTTT; cdr3_aa: CASNTKDTGELFF
j_call: TRBJ1-4; cdr3_length: 14; d_call: NA; clone_size: few; v_call: TRBV20-1; cdr3_nt: TGCAGTGCTAGAGAGGGGGCACATAATGAAAAACTGTTTTTT; cdr3_aa: CSAREGAHNEKLFF
j_call: TRBJ1-2; cdr3_length: 18; d_call: TRBD1; clone_size: NA; v_call: TRBV6-7; cdr3_nt: TGTGCCAGCAGTTACTTGCAGGACAGGGGACCATATTATAAAGGCTACACCTTC; cdr3_aa: CASSYLQDRGPYYKGYTF
j_call: TRBJ1-1; cdr3_length: 14; d_call: NA; clone_size: many; v_call: TRBV7-2; cdr3_nt: TGTGCCAGCAGCTTAGAGGTGATGAACACTGAAGCTTTCTTT; cdr3_aa: CASSLEVMNTEAFF
j_call: TRBJ1-4; cdr3_length: 17; d_call: TRBD1; clone_size: few; v_call: TRBV7-2; cdr3_nt: TGTGCCAGCAGCTTAACTACAGGGGGCGGGGGACGTGAAAAACTGTTTTTT; cdr3_aa: CASSLTTGGGGREKLFF
j_call: TRBJ1-1; cdr3_length: 14; d_call: NA; clone_size: many; v_call: TRBV7-2; cdr3_nt: TGTGCCAGCAGCTTACTGGCGCAGGGAGGTTGGGCTTTCTTT; cdr3_aa: CASSLLAQGGWAFF
j_call: TRBJ2-7; cdr3_length: 17; d_call: TRBD2; clone_size: few; v_call: TRBV14; cdr3_nt: TGTGCCAGCAGCCAACCCGATGGGAGGGGCCGCACCTACGAGCAGTACTTC; cdr3_aa: CASSQPDGRGRTYEQYF
j_call: TRBJ1-1; cdr3_length: 14; d_call: TRBD1; clone_size: NA; v_call: TRBV6-2/TRBV6-3; cdr3_nt: TGTGCCAGCAGCCGGACAGGGGGATTGACTGAAGCTTTCTTT; cdr3_aa: CASSRTGGLTEAFF
j_call: TRBJ1-6; cdr3_length: 15; d_call: NA; clone_size: many; v_call: TRBV4-3; cdr3_nt: TGCGCCAGCAGCCAAGATAGGGTCTCTTTCCCACCCCTCCACTTT; cdr3_aa: CASSQDRVSFPPLHF
j_call: TRBJ1-1; cdr3_length: 13; d_call: TRBD1; clone_size: medium-sized; v_call: TRBV29-1; cdr3_nt: TGCAGCGTAAAGGATGACAGGGAGACAGGTGCTTTCTTT; cdr3_aa: CSVKDDRETGAFF
j_call: TRBJ1-5; cdr3_length: 15; d_call: NA; clone_size: many; v_call: TRBV12-3/TRBV12-4; cdr3_nt: TGTGCCAGCAGTTCGGCAGGCAATAGCAATCAGCCCCAGCATTTT; cdr3_aa: CASSSAGNSNQPQHF
j_call: TRBJ1-1; cdr3_length: 15; d_call: NA; clone_size: many; v_call: TRBV12-3/TRBV12-4; cdr3_nt: TGTGCCAGCAGTACCGCCCGGGGCTTCGGGACTGAAGCTTTCTTT; cdr3_aa: CASSTARGFGTEAFF
j_call: TRBJ1-4; cdr3_length: 14; d_call: NA; clone_size: many; v_call: TRBV6-5; cdr3_nt: TGTGCCAGCAGCTCCAATCTCGACAGAAAAAAACTGTTTTTT; cdr3_aa: CASSSNLDRKKLFF
j_call: TRBJ2-3; cdr3_length: 15; d_call: NA; clone_size: NA; v_call: TRBV7-2; cdr3_nt: TGTGCCAGCACCAAGAATAGAGGGGGGGTAGATACGCAGTATTTT; cdr3_aa: CASTKNRGGVDTQYF
j_call: TRBJ2-1; cdr3_length: 16; d_call: NA; clone_size: many; v_call: TRBV7-8; cdr3_nt: TGTGCCAGCAGCTTAGTTATTCGATCGGAGTACAATGAGCAGTTCTTC; cdr3_aa: CASSLVIRSEYNEQFF
j_call: TRBJ1-2; cdr3_length: 18; d_call: NA; clone_size: NA; v_call: TRBV7-9; cdr3_nt: TGTGCCAGCAGCTTAGACATCGGGGGACCAAGCTACGGCTATGGCTACACCTTC; cdr3_aa: CASSLDIGGPSYGYGYTF
j_call: TRBJ2-1; cdr3_length: 15; d_call: TRBD2; clone_size: NA; v_call: TRBV4-2; cdr3_nt: TGTGCCAGCAGCCGTGAGGCTAGCGGAAACAATGAGCAGTTCTTC; cdr3_aa: CASSREASGNNEQFF
j_call: TRBJ1-1; cdr3_length: 11; d_call: NA; clone_size: many; v_call: TRBV30; cdr3_nt: TGTGCCTGGAGTCTGGGTACTGAAGCTTTCTTT; cdr3_aa: CAWSLGTEAFF
j_call: TRBJ1-5; cdr3_length: 18; d_call: TRBD1; clone_size: NA; v_call: TRBV6-2/TRBV6-3; cdr3_nt: TGTGCCAGCAGTTCTTACCGGGACAGGGGCGCTCAGGATCAGCCCCAGCATTTT; cdr3_aa: CASSSYRDRGAQDQPQHF
j_call: TRBJ1-5; cdr3_length: 13; d_call: NA; clone_size: NA; v_call: TRBV28; cdr3_nt: TGTGCCGCGCGTCGTACAGGGTGGCAGCCCCAGCATTTT; cdr3_aa: CAARRTGWQPQHF
j_call: TRBJ2-6; cdr3_length: 17; d_call: TRBD1; clone_size: many; v_call: TRBV2; cdr3_nt: TGTGCCAGCAGTGGGACAGGTCCAGGGGCTGGGGCCAACGTCCTGACTTTC; cdr3_aa: CASSGTGPGAGANVLTF
j_call: TRBJ2-1; cdr3_length: 14; d_call: TRBD2; clone_size: medium-sized; v_call: TRBV7-2; cdr3_nt: TGTGCCAGCAGCTCGGGACTAGGAACCTATGAGCAGTTCTTC; cdr3_aa: CASSSGLGTYEQFF
j_call: TRBJ2-1; cdr3_length: 14; d_call: NA; clone_size: many; v_call: TRBV19; cdr3_nt: TGTGCCAGTAGAAACTTAGGAGGGAGGAATGAGCAGTTCTTC; cdr3_aa: CASRNLGGRNEQFF
j_call: TRBJ2-1; cdr3_length: 13; d_call: NA; clone_size: many; v_call: TRBV2; cdr3_nt: TGTGCCAGCAGTCCCGACTCTTCCAATGAGCAGTTCTTC; cdr3_aa: CASSPDSSNEQFF
j_call: TRBJ2-1; cdr3_length: 15; d_call: TRBD2; clone_size: NA; v_call: TRBV19; cdr3_nt: TGTGCCAGTAGAACCGGGACTAGCGGGTCCGATGAGCAGTTCTTC; cdr3_aa: CASRTGTSGSDEQFF
j_call: TRBJ2-3; cdr3_length: 14; d_call: TRBD2; clone_size: many; v_call: TRBV4-3; cdr3_nt: TGCGCCAGCAGCCAAGCGACTAGCTCAGATACGCAGTATTTT; cdr3_aa: CASSQATSSDTQYF
j_call: TRBJ2-2; cdr3_length: 14; d_call: NA; clone_size: many; v_call: TRBV3-1; cdr3_nt: TGTGCCAGCAGCCAAAACAGAAACACCGGGGAGCTGTTTTTT; cdr3_aa: CASSQNRNTGELFF
j_call: TRBJ2-3; cdr3_length: 16; d_call: NA; clone_size: medium-sized; v_call: TRBV7-8; cdr3_nt: TGTGCCAGCAGCTTGAATCCAGGGGGGACCACAGATACGCAGTATTTT; cdr3_aa: CASSLNPGGTTDTQYF
j_call: TRBJ1-2; cdr3_length: 17; d_call: TRBD1; clone_size: many; v_call: TRBV16; cdr3_nt: TGTGCCAGCAGCCACTCCGGGACAGGGGGCCGAAACTATGGCTACACCTTC; cdr3_aa: CASSHSGTGGRNYGYTF
j_call: TRBJ1-1; cdr3_length: 14; d_call: NA; clone_size: many; v_call: TRBV12-5; cdr3_nt: TGTGCTAGTGGCCCACTCAACAGGGTCGCTGAAGCTTTCTTT; cdr3_aa: CASGPLNRVAEAFF
j_call: TRBJ2-7; cdr3_length: 13; d_call: NA; clone_size: medium-sized; v_call: TRBV7-2; cdr3_nt: TGTGCCAGCAGCCCTGAGGGGGGTCACGAGCAGTACTTC; cdr3_aa: CASSPEGGHEQYF
j_call: TRBJ1-1; cdr3_length: 14; d_call: NA; clone_size: NA; v_call: TRBV5-1; cdr3_nt: TGCGCCAGCAGCTTCTTTGACCTGCCGAATGAAGCTTTCTTT; cdr3_aa: CASSFFDLPNEAFF
j_call: TRBJ2-2; cdr3_length: 15; d_call: NA; clone_size: medium-sized; v_call: TRBV12-3/TRBV12-4; cdr3_nt: TGTGCCACCTCCCCCCCGGGACACATCACCGGGGAGCTGTTTTTT; cdr3_aa: CATSPPGHITGELFF
j_call: TRBJ1-2; cdr3_length: 14; d_call: TRBD1; clone_size: many; v_call: TRBV5-6; cdr3_nt: TGTGCCACCAAAGACGGACAGGGCGGCTATGGCTACACCTTC; cdr3_aa: CATKDGQGGYGYTF
j_call: TRBJ2-5; cdr3_length: 13; d_call: NA; clone_size: many; v_call: TRBV13; cdr3_nt: TGTGCCAGCAGCCCGGGTCCCGAGGAGACCCAGTACTTC; cdr3_aa: CASSPGPEETQYF
j_call: TRBJ2-5; cdr3_length: 16; d_call: NA; clone_size: many; v_call: TRBV5-3; cdr3_nt: TGTGCCAGAAGCATCCGGGACGCAAGGACACAAGAGACCCAGTACTTC; cdr3_aa: CARSIRDARTQETQYF
j_call: TRBJ1-2; cdr3_length: 16; d_call: NA; clone_size: many; v_call: TRBV5-1; cdr3_nt: TGCGCCAGCAGCTCGCAGGATCTGGGACGGGCCTATGGCTACACCTTC; cdr3_aa: CASSSQDLGRAYGYTF
j_call: TRBJ1-3; cdr3_length: 13; d_call: NA; clone_size: few; v_call: TRBV6-6; cdr3_nt: TGTGCCAGCTCCATAGTCTCGGAAAACACCATATATTTT; cdr3_aa: CASSIVSENTIYF
j_call: TRBJ1-2; cdr3_length: 14; d_call: NA; clone_size: many; v_call: TRBV20-1; cdr3_nt: TGCAGTGCTAGGGAGGGCTCGTACTCGTATGGCTACACCTTC; cdr3_aa: CSAREGSYSYGYTF
j_call: TRBJ1-1; cdr3_length: 14; d_call: TRBD1; clone_size: few; v_call: TRBV12-3/TRBV12-4; cdr3_nt: TGTGCCAGCAAAGTGACAGGGGCGGCGACTGAAGCTTTCTTT; cdr3_aa: CASKVTGAATEAFF
j_call: TRBJ2-1; cdr3_length: 15; d_call: TRBD1; clone_size: many; v_call: TRBV25-1; cdr3_nt: TGTGCCAGCAGTGACTCCCGGACAGGGGGGAATGAGCAGTTCTTC; cdr3_aa: CASSDSRTGGNEQFF
j_call: TRBJ2-3; cdr3_length: 14; d_call: TRBD2; clone_size: many; v_call: TRBV6-6; cdr3_nt: TGTGCCAGCAGAATGACTAGCGGGGAGGGTACGCAGTATTTT; cdr3_aa: CASRMTSGEGTQYF
j_call: TRBJ2-5; cdr3_length: 15; d_call: NA; clone_size: NA; v_call: TRBV11-2; cdr3_nt: TGTGCCAGCAGCTTAGTAGGTCCCTCGGGGGAGACCCAGTACTTC; cdr3_aa: CASSLVGPSGETQYF
j_call: TRBJ1-2; cdr3_length: 11; d_call: NA; clone_size: NA; v_call: TRBV20-1; cdr3_nt: TGCAGTGCTAGTCTTTTCGGAGAGGCGACCTTC; cdr3_aa: CSASLFGEATF